This passage covers 27 T cell receptor beta chains from one sample sequenced in a study of control samples from healthy donors and cancer patients. Clones were sequenced by immunoSEQ multiplex PCR, and TCRdb holds only the in-frame ones, with some missing. The sample comprises 35,000 to 55,000 clones, more than 65% of which are singletons, and 17% rests with the top ten. Source material: formalin-fixed, paraffin-embedded tissue. The receptors originated from a male donor with melanoma.

CDR3 protein: CTSSHVFSASTDTQYF. The CDR3 DNA is TGCACCAGCAGCCACGTTTTCAGCGCAAGCACAGATACGCAGTATTTT. The rearrangement joins TRBV1 to TRBJ2-3; TRBD2 reflects the table's D call only, with no check against the DNA. TRBV1 is marked as a pseudogene. The CDR3 is 16 amino acids.

This chain connects TRBV28 to TRBJ1-6, with D uncertain. V dropped 4 bases and J dropped 5 bases, with 6 bases sitting between them. The germline V gene has CDR1 MDHEN and CDR2 SYDVKM. CDR3 length: 13 residues. The CDR3 sequence is CASSSPDNSPLHF. CDR3 DNA: TGTGCCAGCAGTTCCCCTGATAATTCACCCCTCCACTTT.

A single count supports this clone. This rearrangement joins TRBV29-1 to TRBJ2-5; 8 bases are a match to TRBD1. The CDR3 spans 13 residues. The V gene end was trimmed by 6 bases and the J gene end by 1 base; junction bases not matched to a gene: 4. The germline V gene has CDR1 SQVTM and CDR2 ANQGSEA. The CDR3 sequence is CSVGQGLQETQYF. The CDR3, as DNA: TGCAGCGTAGGACAGGGCCTCCAAGAGACCCAGTACTTC.

This clone was detected a few times. The rearrangement links TRBV7-3 to TRBJ2-3, with 7 bases aligning to TRBD2. J was trimmed by 2 bases and V by 5 bases; bases with no gene match: 1. Germline-derived CDR1 and CDR2 are SGHTA and FQGTGA. The CDR3 is made up of 13 amino acids. CDR3: CASSRLATDTQYF. The CDR3 DNA reads TGTGCCAGCAGCCGACTAGCCACAGATACGCAGTATTTT.

The chain joins TRBV10-3 to TRBJ1-2, with TRBD1 matching 11 bases. Per germline, CDR1 ENHRY and CDR2 SYGVKD. This CDR3 spans 14 amino acids. With V trimmed by 6 bases and J by 4 bases, 4 bases remained unmatched. CDR3: CAISEGQGGYGYTF. The CDR3 region has the DNA TGTGCCATCAGCGAGGGACAGGGGGGCTATGGCTACACCTTC.

The chain uses TRBV11-2 and TRBJ1-4; possibly TRBD1 for D (5 bases). Per the germline V gene, CDR1 is SGHAT and CDR2 is FQNNGV. CDR3 length: 16 amino acids. Between the trimmed V and J ends, which lost 5 bases and 3 bases, there was a span of 16 bases. CDR3 coding DNA: TGTGCCAGCAGCAAGTACAGAGGGGACGCTAATGAAAAACTGTTTTTT. Protein: CASSKYRGDANEKLFF. Looking up the rest from reference TRBV11-2 and TRBJ1-4 gives the full variable domain: EAGVAQSPRYKIIEKRQSVAFWCNPISGHATLYWYQQILGQGPKLLIQFQNNGVVDDSQLPKDRFSAERLKGVDSTLKIQPAKLEDSAVYLCASSKYRGDANEKLFFGSGTQLSVL.

This chain connects TRBV7-9 to TRBJ1-2, with D maybe TRBD1 (5 bases). CDR3 length equals 16 residues. From germline, CDR1 is SEHNR and CDR2 FQNEAQ (reference sequence). V was cut by 2 bases and J by 2 bases, with 15 bases left in between. DNA for the CDR3: TGTGCCAGCAGCTTATCCCAGGGCTTTGGGAACTATGGCTACACCTTC. Residues: CASSLSQGFGNYGYTF. Looking up the rest from reference TRBV7-9 and TRBJ1-2 gives the full variable domain: DTGVSQNPRHKITKRGQNVTFRCDPISEHNRLYWYRQTLGQGPEFLTYFQNEAQLEKSRLLSDRFSAERPKGSFSTLEIQRTEQGDSAMYLCASSLSQGFGNYGYTFGSGTRLTVV.

For this clone: Germline is not matched at one junction end, which may reflect a read error. The same CDR3 arises from other DNA sequences in this sample as well. The chain carries TRBV28 and TRBJ2-7; 11 bases are shared with TRBD1. The CDR3 consists of 15 residues. Germline loops: CDR1 MDHEN, CDR2 SYDVKM. DNA for the CDR3: TGTGCCAGCAGCCCACCGGGACAGGGGGTTTACGAACAGTACTTC. It translates to CASSPPGQGVYEQYF.

On this clone itself: The junction and the germline gene differ at one end; a read error may be behind it. The chain carries TRBV7-9 and TRBJ2-7, with D possibly TRBD1 on 6 matching bases. The CDR3 consists of 14 residues. Germline loops: CDR1 SEHNR, CDR2 FQNEAQ (reference sequence). In DNA, the CDR3 is TGTGCCAGCACCTTAGAGGGGGTAGTTTACGAGCAGTACTTC. Translation gives CASTLEGVVYEQYF.

This sequence joins TRBV19 and TRBJ1-3; the D gene is possibly TRBD1 (6 bases). The CDR3 length is 15 residues. Trimming shortened V by 5 bases and J by 0 bases, and 11 bases separated the two germline ends. The germline gives CDR1 LNHDA, CDR2 SQIVND (reference sequence). The CDR3 DNA reads as TGTGCCAGTAGTCCGGACAGTAGCTCTGGAAACACCATATATTTT. Encoded protein: CASSPDSSSGNTIYF.

In this sample, this clone turned up once. The rearrangement uses TRBV15 and TRBJ1-2; D remains unclear. Germline V gene lookup returns CDR1 LNHNV and CDR2 YYDKDF (reference sequence). This CDR3 has 15 residues. The V end lost 1 base, the J end lost 4 bases, and 13 bases lay between the germline ends. This chain's CDR3 is CATSRADTLGYGYTF. For the CDR3, the DNA is TGTGCCACCAGCAGAGCCGACACTCTCGGCTATGGCTACACCTTC.

Notes on this clone: The junction differs from germline at one of its ends, possibly a read error. The gene calls are TRBV6-5 and TRBJ2-7, with TRBD2 identical over 7 bases. The CDR3 length is 15 residues. The germline V gene encodes CDR1 MNHEY and CDR2 SVGAGI. CDR3 sequence (DNA): TGTGCCAGCAGTTACTCGGGGGGGAGCTCCCACGAGCAGTACTTC. Translated: CASSYSGGSSHEQYF.

This rearrangement joins TRBV7-9 to TRBJ2-7; D not resolved. Looked up from germline, CDR1 is SEHNR and CDR2 is FQNEAQ (reference sequence). V lost 6 bases, J lost 5 bases, and 11 bases lay in between. This CDR3 contains 12 residues. The CDR3 protein is CASSRPWDEQYF. The CDR3 nucleotides are TGTGCCAGCAGTAGACCGTGGGACGAGCAGTACTTC. Together with reference TRBV7-9 and TRBJ2-7, the CDR3 gives the full variable domain: DTGVSQNPRHKITKRGQNVTFRCDPISEHNRLYWYRQTLGQGPEFLTYFQNEAQLEKSRLLSDRFSAERPKGSFSTLEIQRTEQGDSAMYLCASSRPWDEQYFGPGTRLTVT.

The chain joins TRBV19 to TRBJ2-7, with 8 bases lining up with TRBD2. This CDR3 contains 18 residues. V shed 1 base, J shed 3 bases, and the junction held 14 bases outside the gene matches. CDR1 LNHDA and CDR2 SQIVND come from the germline V gene (reference sequence). The CDR3 nucleotides are TGTGCCAGTAGTATAGTTGAGGTGATAGCGGGAAATTGCTACGAGCAGTACTTC. As protein: CASSIVEVIAGNCYEQYF.

This clone showed up just a few times. V usage is TRBV28 and J usage is TRBJ2-5; 8 bases are shared with TRBD1. The CDR3 extends over 15 amino acids. Germline assignment: CDR1 MDHEN and CDR2 SYDVKM. V lost 4 bases to trimming and J lost 2 bases; unmatched junction nucleotides: 6. The CDR3, as DNA: TGTGCCAGCAGTTCTAGACAGGGGTCACAAGAGACCCAGTACTTC. It translates to CASSSRQGSQETQYF.

As regards this clone: This sequence may be a read error, since a much larger clone differs from it by one base. The sample holds other DNA sequences that translate to the same CDR3. CDR3 bases: TGTGCCAGTAGCCAAGCTAGCGGGGCATTGTATGAGCAGTTCTTC. It encodes CASSQASGALYEQFF. The chain uses TRBV7-9 and TRBJ2-1, with 9 bases identical to TRBD2. Germline values: CDR1 SEHNR, CDR2 FQNEAQ (reference sequence). Losses at the gene ends were 9 bases for V and 8 bases for J; bases not matched to a gene: 14. This CDR3 is 15 amino acids long.

The chain employs TRBV2 and TRBJ2-7; 7 bases are shared with TRBD1. Germline assignment: CDR1 SNHLY and CDR2 FYNNEI. The CDR3 contains 13 residues. Trimming removed 6 bases from V and 5 bases from J; junction bases left unmatched: 7. The CDR3 loop reads CASRGTVVDEQYF. The CDR3, as DNA: TGTGCCAGCAGGGGGACAGTGGTCGACGAGCAGTACTTC.

The chain couples TRBV29-1 to TRBJ1-1, with D perhaps TRBD1 (5 bases). V lost 7 bases to trimming and J lost 4 bases, with 16 bases between them. In germline, CDR1 is SQVTM, CDR2 ANQGSEA. The CDR3 runs 13 residues. CDR3 sequence: CSAGEGRTTEAFF. In DNA form, the CDR3 reads TGCAGCGCCGGGGAGGGGAGGACCACTGAAGCTTTCTTT. Based on the CDR3 plus reference TRBV29-1 and TRBJ1-1, the full variable domain is SAVISQKPSRDICQRGTSLTIQCQVDSQVTMMFWYRQQPGQSLTLIATANQGSEATYESGFVIDKFPISRPNLTFSTLTVSNMSPEDSSIYLCSAGEGRTTEAFFGQGTRLTVV.

This clone turned up a few times. The V gene is TRBV6-6, the J gene TRBJ2-1; D unresolved. CDR3 length: 12 amino acids. Germline-derived CDR1 and CDR2 are MNHNY and SVGAGI (reference sequence). With 2 bases removed from V and 8 bases from J, the gap between germline ends came to 7 bases. CDR3 bases: TGTGCCAGCAGTTACGCGAGTTATGAGCAGTTCTTC. Translated, it gives CASSYASYEQFF.

The chain has TRBV4-1 and TRBJ2-2, with D possibly TRBD1 on 6 matching bases. Trimming pared 0 bases from V and 1 base from J, leaving 12 bases between. The CDR3 has 17 amino acids. The germline V gene has CDR1 MGHRA and CDR2 YSYEKL. CDR3: CASSQDPVTGNTGELFF. Written as DNA, the CDR3 is TGCGCCAGCAGCCAAGATCCCGTGACAGGGAACACCGGGGAGCTGTTTTTT.

V gene TRBV2 combines with J gene TRBJ2-5; no firm D call. The V end lost 6 bases, the J end lost 4 bases, and 6 bases lay between the germline ends. The V gene's germline CDR1 is SNHLY and CDR2 FYNNEI. The CDR3 sequence is 11 residues long. The CDR3 protein is CASSTRETQYF. CDR3 sequence (DNA): TGTGCCAGCAGCACACGAGAGACCCAGTACTTC.

This chain connects TRBV5-1 to TRBJ2-6; weak D call: TRBD1 (5 bases). This CDR3 spans 17 amino acids. V lost 2 bases and J lost 0, with 12 bases in between. Germline assignment: CDR1 SGHRS and CDR2 YFSETQ. DNA for the CDR3: TGCGCCAGCAGCTTAACAGGATCCACCTCTGGGGCCAACGTCCTGACTTTC. Translating gives CASSLTGSTSGANVLTF. The entire variable domain, with the rest obtained from reference TRBV5-1 and TRBJ2-6, is as follows: KAGVTQTPRYLIKTRGQQVTLSCSPISGHRSVSWYQQTPGQGLQFLFEYFSETQRNKGNFPGRFSGRQFSNSRSEMNVSTLELGDSALYLCASSLTGSTSGANVLTFGAGSRLTVL.

The rearrangement uses TRBV21-1 and TRBJ2-7; the table gives TRBD2 as D, unverified against the DNA. TRBV21-1 is deemed a pseudogene. The CDR3 is 15 amino acids. The CDR3 is CASSNGGAGVYEQYF. CDR3 DNA sequence: TGTGCCAGCAGCAATGGCGGGGCCGGCGTCTACGAGCAGTACTTC.

This chain joins TRBV19 and TRBJ2-5, with TRBD1 identical over 10 bases. The J call is in doubt because the DNA end fits TRBJ2-7 better. The germline V gene has CDR1 LNHDA and CDR2 SQIVND (reference sequence). There are 14 residues in the CDR3. In DNA form, the CDR3 reads TGTGCCAGTAGTAAATTCGGGACAGGGGTCGAGCAGTACTTC. It specifies CASSKFGTGVEQYF.

This sequence joins TRBV4-1 and TRBJ2-2, with 7 bases aligning to TRBD1. V dropped 3 bases and J dropped 3; count of bases not matched to a gene: 4. The germline CDR1 and CDR2 sequences are MGHRA and YSYEKL. CDR3 size: 15 residues. CDR3 bases: TGCGCCAGCAGCCATGGGGACAGAGACACCGGGGAGCTGTTTTTT. This sequence encodes CASSHGDRDTGELFF.

The DNA of the CDR3 is TGTGCCAGCAGCGTAAACCGGGAAGGAGCCACTGAAGCTTTCTTT. It codes for CASSVNREGATEAFF. V gene TRBV9 combines with J gene TRBJ1-1; no clear D. The CDR3 covers 15 residues. V was shortened by 1 base and J by 4 bases, with 14 bases between the two germline ends. Germline lookup yields CDR1 SGDLS and CDR2 YYNGEE.

The V call is TRBV29-1, the J call TRBJ1-1; D is perhaps TRBD1 (5 bases). This CDR3 region has 12 residues. Germline V lookup: CDR1 SQVTM, CDR2 ANQGSEA. The V end was cut by 5 bases, the J end by 3 bases, with 10 bases between. The CDR3 protein is CSVKDIYTEAFF. In DNA, the CDR3 is TGCAGCGTTAAGGACATTTACACTGAAGCTTTCTTT.